The TCR beta chain under discussion was sequenced for a study of graft-versus-host responses after intestinal transplantation. Study-wide background: Among the recipients, all got anti-thymocyte globulin induction and then tacrolimus and steroids for approximately 3 years. Notes on the study in general: Some GvH clones appeared in ileal mucosa or blood before recipient bone marrow.

Clones were read by immunoSEQ multiplex PCR, and TCRdb kept only the in-frame ones, dropping some. The sample holds fewer than 75,000 clones; approximately 90% are singletons and the top ten take 1.5% to 2%. Details on this clone: As yet, its antigen is unknown.

CDR3 size: 16 residues. The junction had 4 bases not matched to a gene; V was cut back by 5 bases and J by 0 bases. In germline, CDR1 is MNHNY, CDR2 SVGAGI (reference sequence). The receptor was isolated from a human patient who received an intestinal transplant, so some T cells may come from the graft donor. The V and J genes are TRBV6-6 and TRBJ2-5; 12 nucleotides align to TRBD2. Sequencing was performed on PBMCs, taken 26 days after transplant. CDR3 bases: TGTGCCAGCAGTGGGGGGACTAGCGGGCACCAAGAGACCCAGTACTTC. It yields the protein CASSGGTSGHQETQYF.